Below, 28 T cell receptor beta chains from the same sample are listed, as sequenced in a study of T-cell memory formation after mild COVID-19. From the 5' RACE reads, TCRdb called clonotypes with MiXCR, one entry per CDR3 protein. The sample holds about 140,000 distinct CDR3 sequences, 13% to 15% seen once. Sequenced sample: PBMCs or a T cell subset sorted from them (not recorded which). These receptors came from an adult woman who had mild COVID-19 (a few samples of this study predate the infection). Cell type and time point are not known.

The CDR3 DNA sequence: TGCGCCAGCAGCAAAGGGACAGGAAATGAAAAACTGTTTTTT. Translating it yields CASSKGTGNEKLFF. The chain uses TRBV5-1 and TRBJ1-4; TRBD1 matches 8 bases. CDR1 and CDR2 from the germline V gene are SGHRS and YFSETQ. The CDR3 sequence is 14 residues long. With V trimmed by 4 bases and J by 5 bases, 4 bases remained unmatched.

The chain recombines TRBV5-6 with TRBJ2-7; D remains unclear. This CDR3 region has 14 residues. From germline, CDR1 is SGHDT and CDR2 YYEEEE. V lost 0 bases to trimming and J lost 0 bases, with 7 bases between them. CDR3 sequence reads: CASSLDLASYEQYF. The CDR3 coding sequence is TGTGCCAGCAGCTTGGATCTGGCCTCCTACGAGCAGTACTTC.

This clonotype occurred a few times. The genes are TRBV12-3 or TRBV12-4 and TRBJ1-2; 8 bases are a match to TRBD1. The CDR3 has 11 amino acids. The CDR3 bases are TGTGGAAGCAGGGGGCGTCATGGCTACACCTTC. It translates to CGSRGRHGYTF.

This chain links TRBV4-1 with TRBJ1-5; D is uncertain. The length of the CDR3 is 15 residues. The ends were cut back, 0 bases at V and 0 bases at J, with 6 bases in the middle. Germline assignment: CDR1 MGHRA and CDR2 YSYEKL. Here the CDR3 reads CASSQDPYSNQPQHF. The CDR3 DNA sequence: TGCGCCAGCAGCCAAGATCCCTATAGCAATCAGCCCCAGCATTTT.

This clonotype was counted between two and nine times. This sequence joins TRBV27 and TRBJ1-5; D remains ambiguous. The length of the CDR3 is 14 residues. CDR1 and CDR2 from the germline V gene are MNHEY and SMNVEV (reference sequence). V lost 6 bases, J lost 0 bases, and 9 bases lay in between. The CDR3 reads CASRGGYSNQPQHF. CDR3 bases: TGTGCCAGCAGGGGAGGCTATAGCAATCAGCCCCAGCATTTT.

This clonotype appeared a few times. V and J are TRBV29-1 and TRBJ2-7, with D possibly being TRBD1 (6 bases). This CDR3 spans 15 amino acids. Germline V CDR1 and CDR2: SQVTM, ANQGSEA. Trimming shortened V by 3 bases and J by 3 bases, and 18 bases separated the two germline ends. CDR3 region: CSVEYQGHTDYEQYF. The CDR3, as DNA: TGCAGCGTTGAGTATCAGGGGCATACGGACTACGAGCAGTACTTC.

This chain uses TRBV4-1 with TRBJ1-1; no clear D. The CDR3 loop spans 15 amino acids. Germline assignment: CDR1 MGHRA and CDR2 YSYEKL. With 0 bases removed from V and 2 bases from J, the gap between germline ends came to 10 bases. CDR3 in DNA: TGCGCCAGCAGCCAAGAGTGGCGGGAAAACACTGAAGCTTTCTTT. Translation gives CASSQEWRENTEAFF.

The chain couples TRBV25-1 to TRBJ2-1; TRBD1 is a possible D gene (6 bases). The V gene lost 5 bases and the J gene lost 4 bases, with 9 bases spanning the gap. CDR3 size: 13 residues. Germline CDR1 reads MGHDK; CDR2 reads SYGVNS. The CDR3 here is CASSRDKYNEQFF. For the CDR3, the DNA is TGTGCCAGCAGTAGGGACAAATACAATGAGCAGTTCTTC.

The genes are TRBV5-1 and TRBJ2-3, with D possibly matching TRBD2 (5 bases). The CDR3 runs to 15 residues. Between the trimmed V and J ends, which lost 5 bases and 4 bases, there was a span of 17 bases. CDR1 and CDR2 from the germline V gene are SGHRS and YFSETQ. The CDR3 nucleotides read TGCGCCAGCAGTTCCAGCGGAAACATGGCAGATACGCAGTATTTT. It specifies CASSSSGNMADTQYF.

This CDR3 is CASSVGGDSEAFF. CDR3 coding DNA: TGTGCCAGCAGCGTAGGCGGGGATAGTGAAGCTTTCTTT. The genes are TRBV9 and TRBJ1-1; D call uncertain. The CDR3 covers 13 residues. Deletions cut 0 bases from V and 7 bases from J, with 10 bases between. Looked up from germline, CDR1 is SGDLS and CDR2 is YYNGEE.

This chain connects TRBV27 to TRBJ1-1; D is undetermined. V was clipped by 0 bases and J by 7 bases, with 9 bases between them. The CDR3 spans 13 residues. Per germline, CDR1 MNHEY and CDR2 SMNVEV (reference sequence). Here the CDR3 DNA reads TGTGCCAGCAGTTTATCGTGGGGAGTTGAAGCTTTCTTT. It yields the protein CASSLSWGVEAFF.

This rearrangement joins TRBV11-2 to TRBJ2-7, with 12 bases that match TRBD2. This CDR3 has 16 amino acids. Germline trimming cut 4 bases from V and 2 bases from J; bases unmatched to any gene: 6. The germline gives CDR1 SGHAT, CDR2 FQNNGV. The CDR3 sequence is CASSWVTSGSAYEQYF. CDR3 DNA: TGTGCCAGCAGCTGGGTGACTAGCGGGAGTGCCTACGAGCAGTACTTC.

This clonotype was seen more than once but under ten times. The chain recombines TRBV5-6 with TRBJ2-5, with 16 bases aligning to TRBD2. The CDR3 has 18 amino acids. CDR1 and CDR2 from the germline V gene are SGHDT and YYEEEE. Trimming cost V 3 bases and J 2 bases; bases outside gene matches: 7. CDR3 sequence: CASSWVRGLAGGQETQYF. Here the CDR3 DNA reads TGTGCCAGCAGCTGGGTTCGGGGACTAGCGGGGGGGCAAGAGACCCAGTACTTC. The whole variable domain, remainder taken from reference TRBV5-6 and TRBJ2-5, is DAGVTQSPTHLIKTRGQQVTLRCSPKSGHDTVSWYQQALGQGPQFIFQYYEEEERQRGNFPDRFSGHQFPNYSSELNVNALLLGDSALYLCASSWVRGLAGGQETQYFGPGTRLLVL.

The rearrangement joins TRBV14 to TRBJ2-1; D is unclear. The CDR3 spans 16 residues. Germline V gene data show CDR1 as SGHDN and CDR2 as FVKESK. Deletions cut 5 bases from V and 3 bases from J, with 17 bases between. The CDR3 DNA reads TGTGCCAGCAGCAACCCAAGATCCCGGATCTACAATGAGCAGTTCTTC. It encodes CASSNPRSRIYNEQFF.

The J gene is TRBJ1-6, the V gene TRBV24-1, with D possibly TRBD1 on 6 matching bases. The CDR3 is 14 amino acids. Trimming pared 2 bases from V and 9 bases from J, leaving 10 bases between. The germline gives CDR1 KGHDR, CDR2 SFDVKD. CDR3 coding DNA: TGTGCCACCAGTGATTCTACAGGGTTTTCACCCCTCCACTTT. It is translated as CATSDSTGFSPLHF.

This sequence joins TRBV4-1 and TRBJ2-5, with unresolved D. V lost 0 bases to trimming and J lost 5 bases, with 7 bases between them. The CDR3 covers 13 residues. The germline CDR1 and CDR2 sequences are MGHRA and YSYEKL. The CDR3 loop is CASSQDLSETQYF. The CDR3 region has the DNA TGCGCCAGCAGCCAAGATCTCTCGGAGACCCAGTACTTC.

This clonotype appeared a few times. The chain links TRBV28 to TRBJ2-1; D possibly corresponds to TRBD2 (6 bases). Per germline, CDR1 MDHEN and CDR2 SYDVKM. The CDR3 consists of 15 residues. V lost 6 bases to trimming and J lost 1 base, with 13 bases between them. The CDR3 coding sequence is TGTGCCAGCAGGATCCGGGACTCTTCCTACAATGAGCAGTTCTTC. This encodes CASRIRDSSYNEQFF.

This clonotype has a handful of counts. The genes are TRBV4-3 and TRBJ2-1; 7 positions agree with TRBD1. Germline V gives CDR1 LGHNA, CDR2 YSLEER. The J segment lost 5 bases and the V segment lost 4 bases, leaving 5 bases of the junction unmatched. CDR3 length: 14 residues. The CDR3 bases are TGCGCCAGCAGCCCTTCGACAGGGCACAATGAGCAGTTCTTC. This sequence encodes CASSPSTGHNEQFF.

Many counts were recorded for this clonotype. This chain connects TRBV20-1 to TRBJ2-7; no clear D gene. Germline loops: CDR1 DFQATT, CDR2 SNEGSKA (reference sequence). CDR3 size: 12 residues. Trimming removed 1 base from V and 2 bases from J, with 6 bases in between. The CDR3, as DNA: TGCAGTGCTAGAGGACACACCTACGAGCAGTACTTC. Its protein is CSARGHTYEQYF.

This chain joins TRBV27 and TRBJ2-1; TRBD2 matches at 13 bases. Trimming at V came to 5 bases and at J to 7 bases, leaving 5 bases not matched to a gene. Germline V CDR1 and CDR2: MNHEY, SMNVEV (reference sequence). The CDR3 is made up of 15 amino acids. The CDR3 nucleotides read TGTGCCAGCAGTCCCGGGACTAGCGGGATTAATGAGCAGTTCTTC. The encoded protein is CASSPGTSGINEQFF.

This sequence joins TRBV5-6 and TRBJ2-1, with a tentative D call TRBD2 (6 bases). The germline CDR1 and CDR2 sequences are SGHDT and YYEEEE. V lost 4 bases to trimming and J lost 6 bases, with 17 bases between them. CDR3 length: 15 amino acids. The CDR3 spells CASSEGPRGSNEQFF. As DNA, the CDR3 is TGTGCCAGCAGCGAGGGGCCCCGGGGGTCCAATGAGCAGTTCTTC.

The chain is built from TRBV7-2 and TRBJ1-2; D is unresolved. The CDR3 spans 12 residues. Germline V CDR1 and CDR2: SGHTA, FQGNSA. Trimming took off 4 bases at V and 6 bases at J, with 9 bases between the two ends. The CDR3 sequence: CASSSEWNGYTF. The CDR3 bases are TGTGCCAGCAGCTCCGAATGGAATGGCTACACCTTC. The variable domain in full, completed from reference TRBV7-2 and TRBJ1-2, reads GAGVSQSPSNKVTEKGKDVELRCDPISGHTALYWYRQSLGQGLEFLIYFQGNSAPDKSGLPSDRFSAERTGGSVSTLTIQRTQQEDSAVYLCASSSEWNGYTFGSGTRLTVV.

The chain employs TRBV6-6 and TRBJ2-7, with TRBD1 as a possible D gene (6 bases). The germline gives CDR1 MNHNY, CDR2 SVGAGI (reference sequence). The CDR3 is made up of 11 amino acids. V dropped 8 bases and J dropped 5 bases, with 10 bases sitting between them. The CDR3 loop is CASPSGDEQYF. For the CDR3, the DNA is TGTGCCAGCCCCTCAGGGGACGAGCAGTACTTC.

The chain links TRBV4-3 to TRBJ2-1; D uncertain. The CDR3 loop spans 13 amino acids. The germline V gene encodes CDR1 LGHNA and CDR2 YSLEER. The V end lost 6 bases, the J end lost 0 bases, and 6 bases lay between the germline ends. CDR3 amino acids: CASSFSSYNEQFF. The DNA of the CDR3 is TGCGCCAGCAGTTTCAGCTCCTACAATGAGCAGTTCTTC.

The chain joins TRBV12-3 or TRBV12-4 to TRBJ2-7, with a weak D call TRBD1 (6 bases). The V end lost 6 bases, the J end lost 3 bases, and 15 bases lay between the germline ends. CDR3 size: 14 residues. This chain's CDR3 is CASSRQDLLYEQYF. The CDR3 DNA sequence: TGTGCCAGCAGCCGACAGGATCTTCTCTACGAGCAGTACTTC.

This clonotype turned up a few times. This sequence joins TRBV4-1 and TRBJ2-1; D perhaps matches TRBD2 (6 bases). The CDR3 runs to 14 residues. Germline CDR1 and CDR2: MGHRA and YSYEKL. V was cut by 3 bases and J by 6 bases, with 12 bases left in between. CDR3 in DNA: TGCGCCAGCAGCCACGTACTAGCCATCAATGAGCAGTTCTTC. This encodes CASSHVLAINEQFF.

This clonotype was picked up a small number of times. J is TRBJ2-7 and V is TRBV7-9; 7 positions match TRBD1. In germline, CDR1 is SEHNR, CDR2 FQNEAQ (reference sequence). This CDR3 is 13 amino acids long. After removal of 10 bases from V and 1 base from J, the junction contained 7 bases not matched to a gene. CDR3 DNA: TGTGCCACACGGGACAGCCATTCCTACGAGCAGTACTTC. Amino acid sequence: CATRDSHSYEQYF.

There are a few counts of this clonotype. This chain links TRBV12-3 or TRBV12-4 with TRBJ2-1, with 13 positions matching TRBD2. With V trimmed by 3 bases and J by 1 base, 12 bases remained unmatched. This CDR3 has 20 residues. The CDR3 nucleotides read TGTGCCAGCAGTTTTAACTTACTAGCGGGGGGGCCAGTTTCCTACAATGAGCAGTTCTTC. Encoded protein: CASSFNLLAGGPVSYNEQFF.